This TCR beta chain was identified in a study of blood T cells in healthy people across ages. At least 6 micrograms of total RNA were extracted per sample. Together with a sample-barcoded 5' primer, a J-beta primer mix was included in a second PCR lasting about 6 to 12 cycles. TCRdb re-called the 5' RACE reads through MiXCR, storing one row per CDR3 protein. The data show around 820,000 distinct CDR3 sequences, more than 20% seen once. V gave up 5 bases and J gave up 2 bases; unmatched junction bases: 14. The CDR3 consists of 17 residues. Germline V gene sequence: CDR1 MNHEY, CDR2 SMNVEV (reference sequence). This clonotype has more than one count but fewer than ten. This sample also appeared in a second study, on T cells of mothers and their children. From that study: The donor cohort consisted of a few healthy Caucasian mothers and their six children. An overlap that was slightly higher, though non-significant, was seen in related mother-child pairs versus unrelated pairs.

The material sequenced was blood. The genes are TRBV27 and TRBJ2-7, with TRBD2 matching over 8 bases. The TCR originated in a boy between 10 and 17 years old in good health. CDR3 in DNA: TGTGCCAGCAGTATTTCCGCCAGGGGCGGGGGGACCTACGAGCAGTACTTC. Protein product: CASSISARGGGTYEQYF.